The T cell receptor beta chain described here comes from a study of T cell responses to AZD1222 COVID-19 vaccine. On this clone itself: Its cognate antigen is unknown.

The method was immunoSEQ multiplex PCR; TCRdb's version includes in-frame clones alone and lacks a portion of them. The sample lists tens of thousands of clones, around 80% occurring once. This CDR3 contains 15 residues. Germline V CDR1 and CDR2: SGHTS, YDEGEE. V dropped 3 bases and J dropped 1 base, with 11 bases sitting between them. Study-wide points: Close to half of all spike-specific TCRs reportedly target regions of the variants that are unmutated. Spike-wide vaccine-associated CD4 TCRs dominated at 160-218 and 743-854.

The V gene is TRBV5-8, the J gene TRBJ1-3, with D possibly TRBD1 on 6 matching bases. The clonotype was recovered from an adult in good health. Specimen: peripheral blood, collected on day 0 of AZD1222 vaccination. The CDR3 is CASSSDSGSGNTIYF. DNA for the CDR3: TGTGCCAGCAGCTCGGACAGCGGTTCTGGAAACACCATATATTTT.